One sample yielded the 7 T cell receptor beta chains listed below, sequenced in a study of blood T cell repertoires in COVID-19. The table came from immunoSEQ multiplex PCR; TCRdb's copy has only in-frame clones and leaves some out. The data show 250,000 to 300,000 clones, over 65% seen once. Sequenced: peripheral blood. These receptors were collected from a woman of 80 years or more with acute or convalescent COVID-19.

The CDR3 loop reads CASSRGQGVNTEAFF. The DNA for the CDR3 is TGTGCCAGCAGCCGCGGACAGGGGGTGAACACTGAAGCTTTCTTT. The chain employs TRBV5-4 and TRBJ1-1; 10 bases align to TRBD1. The V and J ends lost 4 bases and 0 bases, in that order; junction bases with no gene match: 3. The CDR3 extends over 15 amino acids. Germline V CDR1 and CDR2: SGHNT, YYREEE (reference sequence).

The chain uses TRBV12-3 or TRBV12-4 and TRBJ1-2; no definite D call. The CDR3 is made up of 13 amino acids. Trimming took off 6 bases at V and 2 bases at J, with 10 bases between the two ends. The CDR3 is CASSQTRNYGYTF. CDR3 in DNA: TGTGCCAGCAGCCAGACACGGAACTATGGCTACACCTTC.

This sequence joins TRBV6-2 or TRBV6-3 and TRBJ2-1, with a tentative D call TRBD1 (6 bases). V lost 2 bases to trimming and J lost 5 bases, with 16 bases between them. The CDR3 totals 16 residues. Germline CDR1 is MNHEY and CDR2 is SVGEGT. CDR3 sequence (DNA): TGTGCCAGCAGTTACCTCACAGGGACACCGGACAATGAGCAGTTCTTC. As protein: CASSYLTGTPDNEQFF.

Only a few counts were recorded for this clone. The rearrangement links TRBV5-1 to TRBJ1-1; TRBD1 matches 7 bases. From germline, CDR1 is SGHRS and CDR2 YFSETQ. V lost 4 bases, J lost 2 bases, and 8 bases stayed unmatched. The CDR3 runs to 15 residues. Here the CDR3 DNA reads TGCGCCAGCAGCCTCGGCGGGACAGCAAACACTGAAGCTTTCTTT. Residues: CASSLGGTANTEAFF.

The rearrangement joins TRBV7-3 to TRBJ2-1; 8 positions agree with TRBD2. J gave up 10 bases and V 0 bases, and 5 bases lay outside the gene matches. The CDR3 is 14 amino acids. Germline CDR1 SGHTA, CDR2 FQGTGA. The CDR3 DNA reads as TGTGCCAGCAGCTTAACAGCGGGGGCCAGCGAGCAGTTCTTC. It codes for CASSLTAGASEQFF.

The J gene is TRBJ1-5, the V gene TRBV2; tentative D call: TRBD1 (5 bases). Germline CDR1 and CDR2: SNHLY and FYNNEI. This CDR3 region has 14 residues. V was trimmed by 5 bases and J by 7 bases, leaving 15 bases between them. In DNA form, the CDR3 reads TGTGCCAGCAGTCCCCGTCGGGGGGGACAGCCCCAGCATTTT. Translating gives CASSPRRGGQPQHF.

The chain joins TRBV27 to TRBJ1-5, with no clear D. This CDR3 has 15 amino acids. The ends were cut back, 0 bases at V and 7 bases at J, with 13 bases in the middle. The germline V gene encodes CDR1 MNHEY and CDR2 SMNVEV (reference sequence). CDR3 region: CASSLSWGVTQPQHF. As DNA, the CDR3 is TGTGCCAGCAGTTTATCCTGGGGAGTTACACAGCCCCAGCATTTT.